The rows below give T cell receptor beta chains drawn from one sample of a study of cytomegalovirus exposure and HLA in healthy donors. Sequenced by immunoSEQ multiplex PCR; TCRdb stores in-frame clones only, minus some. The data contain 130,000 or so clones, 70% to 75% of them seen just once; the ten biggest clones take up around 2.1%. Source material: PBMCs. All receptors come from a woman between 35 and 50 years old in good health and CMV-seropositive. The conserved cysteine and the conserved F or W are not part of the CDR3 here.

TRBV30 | AWSGGGGYT
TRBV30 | AWRYRESAEAF
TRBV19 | ASSAGQGNYGYT
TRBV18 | ASSPLRGTGELF
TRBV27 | ASSLGRASTYEQY
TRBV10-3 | AIDSGLLNNEQF
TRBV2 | ASRGVQGRNQPQH
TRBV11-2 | ASSFVGGVETQY
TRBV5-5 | ASSFTGTGPNQPQH
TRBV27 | ASSFTGAYNEKLF
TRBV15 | ATSRGQVEGQPQH
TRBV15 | ATSRIAGEGSEQF
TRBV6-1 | ASGREYEQY
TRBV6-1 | ASSADPGLKAF
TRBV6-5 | ASSARSRLNYGYT
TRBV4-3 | ASSQGLARNQETQY
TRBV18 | ASSPYLTRDSGTEAF
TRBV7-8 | ASSLSGSTEAF
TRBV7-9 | ASRLWPEGRDYEQY
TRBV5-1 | ASSSGQGVYNEQF
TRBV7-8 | ASSLESAGNSPLH
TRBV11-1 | ASSLGRDRGTHTEAF
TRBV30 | ACRGQGRNQPQH
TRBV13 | ASSSDLQRATLDNEQF
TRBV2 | ASSGSGGPGYGYT
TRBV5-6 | ASSLTGGGQPQH
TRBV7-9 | ASSLDSFWGYGYT
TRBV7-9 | ASSPGTGGKMNTEAF
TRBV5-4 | ASSRTSGTSLTYNEQF
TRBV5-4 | ASSSGTGKINEKLF
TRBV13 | ASRRGKDHEQY
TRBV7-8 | ASSLRQGGGYGYT
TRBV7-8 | ASSSSASGSYNEQF
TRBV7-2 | ASSRTGTSYEQY
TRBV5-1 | ASSTGMGGDTQY
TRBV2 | ASTPGRGSAF
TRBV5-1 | ASSPGTGQETQY